This TCR beta chain was identified in a study of cytomegalovirus exposure and HLA in healthy donors. Study overall: Ancestry clustering placed about 80% of approximately 370 genotyped donors in the Caucasian-associated cluster. General study findings and limits: A later analysis found most CMV-associated TCR beta chains apparently HLA-restricted.

Use of 60 Vbeta and 13 Jbeta primers characterized the PCR. Sequenced by immunoSEQ multiplex PCR; TCRdb stores in-frame clones only, minus some. The table records approximately 150,000 clones, approximately 77% of them present only once. Per the germline V gene, CDR1 is SEHNR and CDR2 is FQNEAQ (reference sequence). Trimming removed 5 bases from V and 6 bases from J, with 11 bases in between. CDR3 length: 12 amino acids. Comment on this clone: Its antigen is not known.

The specimen was PBMCs. The receptor's source is a male donor in good health and CMV-seropositive. The rearrangement joins TRBV7-9 to TRBJ2-7; D is possibly TRBD1 (6 bases). The CDR3 region has the DNA TGTGCCAGCAGCCTTACAGGGCTCGAGCAGTACTTC. Translating gives CASSLTGLEQYF.